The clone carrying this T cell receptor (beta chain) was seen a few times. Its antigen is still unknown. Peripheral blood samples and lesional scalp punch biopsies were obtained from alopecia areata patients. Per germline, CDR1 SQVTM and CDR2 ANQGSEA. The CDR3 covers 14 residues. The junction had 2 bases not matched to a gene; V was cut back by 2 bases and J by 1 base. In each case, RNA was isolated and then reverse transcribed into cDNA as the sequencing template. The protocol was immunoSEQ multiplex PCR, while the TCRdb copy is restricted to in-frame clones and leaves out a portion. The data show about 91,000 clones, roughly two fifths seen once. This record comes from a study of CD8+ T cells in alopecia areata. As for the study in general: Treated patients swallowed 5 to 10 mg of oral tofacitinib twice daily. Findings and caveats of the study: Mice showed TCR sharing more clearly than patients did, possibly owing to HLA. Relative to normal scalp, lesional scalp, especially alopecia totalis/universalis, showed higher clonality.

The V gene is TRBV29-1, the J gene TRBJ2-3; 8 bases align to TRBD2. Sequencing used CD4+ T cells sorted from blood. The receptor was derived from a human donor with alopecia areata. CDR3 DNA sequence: TGCAGCGTTGAATGGCGGGGGGGCACAGATACGCAGTATTTT. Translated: CSVEWRGGTDTQYF.